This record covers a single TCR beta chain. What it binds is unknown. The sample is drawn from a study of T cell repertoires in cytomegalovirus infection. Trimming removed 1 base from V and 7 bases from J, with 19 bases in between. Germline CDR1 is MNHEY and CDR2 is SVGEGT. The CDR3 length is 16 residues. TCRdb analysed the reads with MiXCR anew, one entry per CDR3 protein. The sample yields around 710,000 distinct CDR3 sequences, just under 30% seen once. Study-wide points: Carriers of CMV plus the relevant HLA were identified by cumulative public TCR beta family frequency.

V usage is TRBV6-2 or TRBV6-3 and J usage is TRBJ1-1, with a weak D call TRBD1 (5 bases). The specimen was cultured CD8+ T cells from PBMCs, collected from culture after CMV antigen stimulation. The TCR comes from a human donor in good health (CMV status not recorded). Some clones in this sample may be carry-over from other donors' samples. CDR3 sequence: CASSYFQGRGAVEAFF. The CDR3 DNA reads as TGTGCCAGCAGTTACTTTCAGGGTCGGGGAGCAGTTGAAGCTTTCTTT.